This T cell receptor (beta chain) was sequenced during a study of control samples from healthy donors and cancer patients. Clones were read by immunoSEQ multiplex PCR, and TCRdb kept only the in-frame ones, dropping some. The data show about 94,000 clones, 90% seen once. Sequenced sample: blood. This sequence originates from a woman younger than 35 in good health.

CDR3: CASSEVRGRGEKLFF. The CDR3 DNA reads as TGTGCCAGCAGTGAAGTGAGGGGGCGAGGGGAAAAACTGTTTTTT. The gene calls are TRBV6-1 and TRBJ1-4, with 7 bases lining up with TRBD1. CDR3 length: 15 residues. Germline V gene sequence: CDR1 MNHNS, CDR2 SASEGT. The junction had 7 bases not matched to a gene; V was cut back by 1 base and J by 8 bases.